The 3 T cell receptor beta chains presented below share a single source sample, sequenced in a study of long-term antiretroviral therapy in people with HIV. Investigators performed immunoSEQ version v3.0 at survey level. Profiled with immunoSEQ multiplex PCR; TCRdb holds only in-frame clones, not every one. Of about 36,000 clones in the sample, 70% to 90% were seen once. The sample was unsorted PBMCs, taken 2.2 years after starting antiretroviral therapy. The receptors come from a man between 18 and 35 years old with HIV.

The V call is TRBV28, the J call TRBJ1-2, with TRBD1 matching over 9 bases. CDR3 length: 15 residues. The germline gives CDR1 MDHEN, CDR2 SYDVKM. The ends lost 9 bases at V and 7 bases at J; junction bases unmatched: 15. CDR3 nucleotides: TGTGCCAGTTCGGGACAGGGAACGAGGTCGTCTGGCTACACCTTC. Amino acid sequence: CASSGQGTRSSGYTF.

V gene TRBV5-1 combines with J gene TRBJ2-2, with 7 positions matching TRBD1. Trimming removed 4 bases from V and 1 base from J; junction bases left unmatched: 10. Germline V gives CDR1 SGHRS, CDR2 YFSETQ. CDR3 length: 17 residues. The CDR3 sequence: CASSLPRPGGNTGELFF. CDR3 DNA sequence: TGCGCCAGCAGCCTTCCCCGGCCAGGGGGGAACACCGGGGAGCTGTTTTTT.

This chain links TRBV28 with TRBJ2-7, with 11 bases fitting TRBD2. Germline loops: CDR1 MDHEN, CDR2 SYDVKM. V shed 3 bases, J shed 3 bases, and the junction held 13 bases outside the gene matches. This CDR3 contains 18 residues. The CDR3 DNA follows: TGTGCCAGCAGTTTGAGGAGGCTAGCGGGAGGCTTAATCTACGAGCAGTACTTC. Protein sequence: CASSLRRLAGGLIYEQYF.